The 18 T cell receptor beta chains presented below share a single source sample, sequenced in a study of T cells in Graves' hyperthyroidism and ophthalmopathy. There were TCR beta CDR3 regions amplified from RNA transcripts. HTBI primers drove first-round RT-PCR of the TCR CDR3. One entry per CDR3 protein results from TCRdb running MiXCR on the multiplex PCR reads. Of a few hundred thousand distinct CDR3 sequences in the sample, roughly 15% were seen once. The sample consisted of blood. These receptor sequences come from a woman between 40 and 50 years old with Graves' ophthalmopathy.

This clonotype has just a few counts. V is TRBV28 and J is TRBJ2-2, with TRBD1 matching 7 bases. Trimming removed 4 bases from V and 2 bases from J; junction bases left unmatched: 13. The CDR3 extends over 18 amino acids. Looked up from germline, CDR1 is MDHEN and CDR2 is SYDVKM. The CDR3 protein is CASSSHLGQKLNTGELFF. The CDR3 DNA reads as TGTGCCAGCAGTTCACACCTGGGACAGAAGCTAAACACCGGGGAGCTGTTTTTT.

This clonotype was recorded a few times. A much larger clone sits a single nucleotide away, making a read error possible. In DNA form, the CDR3 reads TGTGCCGGGTCACGACAGAGGGCTTTTGGGGCCAACGTCCTGACTTTC. It translates to CAGSRQRAFGANVLTF. The V gene is TRBV2, the J gene TRBJ2-6; D is perhaps TRBD1 or TRBD2 (5 bases each). V lost 11 bases and J lost 3, with 20 bases in between. This CDR3 comprises 16 residues. Per germline, CDR1 SNHLY and CDR2 FYNNEI. The full variable domain, completed using reference TRBV2 and TRBJ2-6, is EPEVTQTPSHQVTQMGQEVILRCVPISNHLYFYWYRQILGQKVEFLVSFYNNEISEKSEIFDDQFSVERPDGSNFTLKIRSTKLEDSAMYFCAGSRQRAFGANVLTFGAGSRLTVL.

The chain has TRBV6-1 and TRBJ1-3; 7 nucleotides line up with TRBD1. Germline CDR1 MNHNS, CDR2 SASEGT. The CDR3 contains 15 residues. V lost 6 bases, J lost 4 bases, and 9 bases stayed unmatched. This CDR3 reads CASRKDRVEGNTIYF. CDR3 bases: TGTGCCAGCAGGAAAGACAGGGTGGAAGGAAACACCATATATTTT.

At least ten counts were recorded for this clonotype. V is TRBV2 and J is TRBJ2-7, with D unresolved. The V and J ends lost 0 bases and 0 bases respectively, with 9 bases between them. The CDR3 contains 15 residues. Per germline, CDR1 SNHLY and CDR2 FYNNEI. CDR3: CASSEALQNSYEQYF. Written as DNA, the CDR3 is TGTGCCAGCAGTGAAGCCCTGCAAAACTCCTACGAGCAGTACTTC.

This clonotype was seen only a few times. The gene calls are TRBV5-1 and TRBJ1-4, with no clear D. This CDR3 spans 14 amino acids. With 2 bases removed from V and 5 bases from J, the gap between germline ends came to 10 bases. Per the germline V gene, CDR1 is SGHRS and CDR2 is YFSETQ. The CDR3 coding sequence is TGCGCCAGCAGCTTCGGCCACGGAAATGAAAAACTGTTTTTT. This gives the protein CASSFGHGNEKLFF.

CDR3 in DNA: TGCAGTGCTAGATTCTCCGGGACGGTGGAGGGGCCCCAGCATTTT. Its translation is CSARFSGTVEGPQHF. V and J are TRBV20-1 and TRBJ1-5; tentative D call: TRBD1 (5 bases). Germline loops: CDR1 DFQATT, CDR2 SNEGSKA (reference sequence). Trimming left V 2 bases short and J 9 bases short, with 20 bases between. CDR3 length: 15 residues.

The chain recombines TRBV19 with TRBJ2-3; 13 positions agree with TRBD2. Trimming took 3 bases from V and 10 from J; bases not matched to a gene: 4. The CDR3 covers 14 residues. Germline V CDR1 and CDR2: LNHDA, SQIVND (reference sequence). In nucleotides, the CDR3 is TGTGCCAGTAGTATGGGGACTAGCGGGATTGCGCAGTATTTT. This encodes CASSMGTSGIAQYF. The full variable domain, with the rest looked up from reference TRBV19 and TRBJ2-3, is DGGITQSPKYLFRKEGQNVTLSCEQNLNHDAMYWYRQDPGQGLRLIYYSQIVNDFQKGDIAEGYSVSREKKESFPLTVTSAQKNPTAFYLCASSMGTSGIAQYFGPGTRLTVL.

This clonotype was picked up many times. This sequence joins TRBV18 and TRBJ2-2; the match to TRBD1 covers 10 bases. V gave up 3 bases and J gave up 6 bases; unmatched junction bases: 7. Germline V gene data show CDR1 as KGHSH and CDR2 as LQKENI. The CDR3 sequence is 16 residues long. CDR3 sequence: CASSPPGQGRSGELFF. The CDR3 nucleotides read TGTGCCAGCTCACCTCCGGGACAGGGGCGATCCGGGGAGCTGTTTTTT.

The CDR3 spells CGGREGLGTGELFF. The CDR3 bases are TGCGGTGGGCGGGAGGGCCTTGGGACCGGGGAGCTGTTTTTT. The chain carries TRBV29-1 and TRBJ2-2; 9 bases are a match to TRBD2. Germline loops: CDR1 SQVTM, CDR2 ANQGSEA. CDR3 length: 14 amino acids.

This clonotype was counted between two and nine times. The rearrangement links TRBV6-2 or TRBV6-3 to TRBJ2-7, with D perhaps matching TRBD1 or TRBD2 (5 bases each). This CDR3 region has 15 residues. Per the germline V gene, CDR1 is MNHEY and CDR2 is SVGEGT. V lost 5 bases and J 0 bases, leaving 14 bases between the germline ends. The DNA for the CDR3 is TGTGCCAGCAGTGCTGGGGGAGCGAGCTCCTACGAGCAGTACTTC. It encodes CASSAGGASSYEQYF.

The chain is built from TRBV4-1 and TRBJ1-1; 8 positions match TRBD1. J was trimmed by 2 bases and V by 2 bases; bases with no gene match: 7. Germline V gene lookup returns CDR1 MGHRA and CDR2 YSYEKL. CDR3 length: 16 residues. The DNA for the CDR3 is TGCGCCAGCAGCCAACCCAGGACAGGGCGCAACACTGAAGCTTTCTTT. As protein: CASSQPRTGRNTEAFF.

This clonotype was observed at least ten times. The chain is built from TRBV3-1 and TRBJ2-3, with 8 positions matching TRBD2. V lost 0 bases, J lost 3 bases, and 2 bases stayed unmatched. The CDR3 totals 15 residues. The germline CDR1 and CDR2 sequences are LGHDT and YNNKEL (reference sequence). The CDR3 is CASSQDQRGTDTQYF. CDR3 nucleotides: TGTGCCAGCAGCCAAGATCAGCGGGGGACAGATACGCAGTATTTT.

Comments on this clonotype: An end of the junction differs from the germline gene, which may be a read error. This sequence joins TRBV20-1 and TRBJ2-1; 8 bases line up with TRBD2. Germline-derived CDR1 and CDR2 are DFQATT and SNEGSKA (reference sequence). The CDR3 covers 17 residues. The CDR3 coding sequence is TGCAGTGCCAATGGGGGACCGGGACTAGTTTCATACAATGGGCAGTTCTTC. This encodes CSANGGPGLVSYNGQFF.

The chain couples TRBV28 to TRBJ1-1, with D unresolved. V shed 1 base and J shed 1 base, with 13 bases lying between them. CDR3 length: 16 amino acids. The germline V gene has CDR1 MDHEN and CDR2 SYDVKM. The CDR3 region has the DNA TGTGCCAGCAGTTTATTAGCCAGACGTCAGAACACTGAAGCTTTCTTT. Encoded protein: CASSLLARRQNTEAFF.

This clonotype was recorded at least ten times. The rearrangement joins TRBV20-1 to TRBJ1-4; 10 bases are a match to TRBD1. This CDR3 comprises 14 residues. Germline V CDR1 and CDR2: DFQATT, SNEGSKA (reference sequence). The ends lost 3 bases at V and 7 bases at J; junction bases unmatched: 5. In nucleotides, the CDR3 is TGCAGTGCTAGGGACAGGGGGATTATTGAAAAACTGTTTTTT. Protein sequence: CSARDRGIIEKLFF.

This clonotype was counted only a few times. The chain uses TRBV3-1 and TRBJ2-5, with TRBD2 identical over 12 bases. Germline assignment: CDR1 LGHDT and CDR2 YNNKEL (reference sequence). The CDR3 length is 18 residues. V shed 1 base, J shed 7 bases, and the junction held 13 bases outside the gene matches. The CDR3 region is CASSQGGVGLAGSRTQYF. CDR3 in DNA: TGTGCCAGCAGCCAAGGAGGTGTGGGACTAGCGGGCTCCAGGACCCAGTACTTC.

This chain links TRBV25-1 with TRBJ2-1; 10 nucleotides align to TRBD2. CDR3 length equals 14 residues. V lost 3 bases to trimming and J lost 8 bases; unmatched junction nucleotides: 4. Germline CDR1 and CDR2: MGHDK and SYGVNS. The CDR3 sequence: CASSDSGRIHEQFF. The CDR3 DNA reads TGTGCCAGCAGTGATAGCGGGAGGATCCATGAGCAGTTCTTC.

This clonotype came up a few times. The chain joins TRBV27 to TRBJ1-5; TRBD1 agrees at 7 bases. CDR1 is MNHEY and CDR2 is SMNVEV in the germline V gene (reference sequence). CDR3 length equals 14 residues. V was pared by 5 bases and J by 5 bases, with 6 bases of the junction left unmatched. The CDR3, as DNA: TGTGCCAGCAGTCCACAGGGGCAAGATCAGCCCCAGCATTTT. Amino acid sequence: CASSPQGQDQPQHF.